These 25 T cell receptor beta chains were sequenced from one sample in a study of sequential checkpoint blockade in melanoma. Treatment defined: randomized to nivolumab then ipilimumab (arm A) or the reverse (arm B). Libraries were prepared by immunoSEQ multiplex PCR; TCRdb keeps only in-frame clonotypes and omits some of them. The sample lists around 8,300 clones; around three fifths were seen once. The sequencing here drew on CD8+ T cells sorted from blood (inferred from file names), taken from a patient given nivolumab and ipilimumab in sequence. The receptors here all came from a human patient with melanoma. Some clones in this sample may be carry-over from other donors' samples.

The chain is built from TRBV9 and TRBJ1-3; 8 nucleotides align to TRBD1. After removal of 3 bases from V and 0 bases from J, the junction contained 2 bases not matched to a gene. Germline lookup yields CDR1 SGDLS and CDR2 YYNGEE. This CDR3 region has 15 residues. In DNA form, the CDR3 reads TGTGCCAGCAGCGCCACAGGGGGCTCTGGAAACACCATATATTTT. Amino acids: CASSATGGSGNTIYF. The whole variable domain, remainder taken from reference TRBV9 and TRBJ1-3, is DSGVTQTPKHLITATGQRVTLRCSPRSGDLSVYWYQQSLDQGLQFLIQYYNGEERAKGNILERFSAQQFPDLHSELNLSSLELGDSALYFCASSATGGSGNTIYFGEGSWLTVV.

V usage is TRBV9 and J usage is TRBJ1-5; 7 nucleotides align to TRBD1. The CDR3 loop spans 14 amino acids. The junction had 9 bases not matched to a gene; V was cut back by 3 bases and J by 9 bases. Per germline, CDR1 SGDLS and CDR2 YYNGEE. In nucleotides, the CDR3 is TGTGCCAGCAGCGCACGGGACAGTATATGGCCCCAGCATTTT. Amino acid sequence: CASSARDSIWPQHF.

The chain has TRBV6-4 and TRBJ2-7; the match to TRBD2 covers 7 bases. CDR3 size: 17 residues. Trimming removed 6 bases from V and 3 bases from J; junction bases left unmatched: 17. Germline CDR1 MRHNA, CDR2 SNTAGT. CDR3 nucleotides: TGTGCCAGCAGAGCTGGGGAGTGGGAGGGTGAGGTCTACGAGCAGTACTTC. Encoded protein: CASRAGEWEGEVYEQYF.

The rearrangement links TRBV7-2 to TRBJ2-5, with 7 bases identical to TRBD1. The CDR3 loop spans 14 amino acids. With 3 bases clipped from V and 1 base from J, the junction kept 2 bases outside the gene matches. CDR1 and CDR2 (germline): SGHTA, FQGNSA. The CDR3 DNA reads TGTGCCAGCAGCTTCCAGGGGGTCCAAGAGACCCAGTACTTC. This codes for CASSFQGVQETQYF.

This chain joins TRBV27 and TRBJ2-7; D perhaps matches TRBD2 (6 bases). The V and J ends lost 5 bases and 0 bases respectively, with 14 bases between them. The CDR3 consists of 15 residues. The V gene's germline CDR1 is MNHEY and CDR2 SMNVEV (reference sequence). This CDR3 is CASSPLASSSYEQYF. DNA for the CDR3: TGTGCCAGCAGTCCCCTAGCGTCAAGCTCCTACGAGCAGTACTTC.

This chain joins TRBV27 and TRBJ1-1; a possible D gene is TRBD1 (6 bases). Germline V gene data show CDR1 as MNHEY and CDR2 as SMNVEV (reference sequence). Deletions cut 5 bases from V and 4 bases from J, with 17 bases between. The CDR3 runs 15 residues. In DNA form, the CDR3 reads TGTGCCAGCAGTCTCAACAGGGAAATCGGCACTGAAGCTTTCTTT. Residues: CASSLNREIGTEAFF.

V usage is TRBV11-1 and J usage is TRBJ2-1, with TRBD2 matching 10 bases. V shed 5 bases, J shed 4 bases, and the junction held 5 bases outside the gene matches. Germline V gene lookup returns CDR1 SGHAT and CDR2 FQDESV (reference sequence). The CDR3 is 15 amino acids. CDR3 residues: CASSLGTSAYNEQFF. The CDR3 DNA reads TGTGCCAGCAGCCTCGGGACTAGCGCTTACAATGAGCAGTTCTTC.

CDR3 nucleotides: TGTGCCAGCAGCGCAAGTAGCGGAGGGAGAGGCGTCTATGGCTACACCTTC. Its protein is CASSASSGGRGVYGYTF. The chain employs TRBV9 and TRBJ1-2; D is ambiguous. This CDR3 contains 17 residues. The germline gives CDR1 SGDLS, CDR2 YYNGEE. Between the trimmed V and J ends, which lost 3 bases and 4 bases, there was a span of 22 bases.

The V call is TRBV7-3, the J call TRBJ2-5, with a possible D match to TRBD2 (5 bases). The V end was cut by 1 base, the J end by 11 bases, with 14 bases between. The CDR3 sequence is 13 residues long. Germline assignment: CDR1 SGHTA and CDR2 FQGTGA. The CDR3 region is CASSLNRLREQYF. The DNA for the CDR3 is TGTGCCAGCAGCTTAAACCGTCTTAGGGAGCAGTACTTC.

This clone was counted only a few times. The chain employs TRBV2 and TRBJ2-7; TRBD1 matches at 9 bases. CDR3 length: 15 residues. V was pared by 5 bases and J by 0 bases, with 5 bases of the junction left unmatched. Germline V gene lookup returns CDR1 SNHLY and CDR2 FYNNEI. CDR3 region: CASSRGQGTSYEQYF. As DNA, the CDR3 is TGTGCCAGCAGTCGCGGACAGGGGACCTCCTACGAGCAGTACTTC.

V gene TRBV27 combines with J gene TRBJ2-7; D perhaps matches TRBD1 (6 bases). This CDR3 is built from 13 residues. V lost 6 bases and J 0 bases, leaving 9 bases between the germline ends. Germline V gene sequence: CDR1 MNHEY, CDR2 SMNVEV (reference sequence). CDR3 protein: CASSWTVSYEQYF. In DNA, the CDR3 is TGTGCCAGCAGCTGGACAGTCTCCTACGAGCAGTACTTC.

The chain has TRBV7-8 and TRBJ1-1; D gene ambiguous. Germline CDR1 is SGHVS and CDR2 is FQNEAQ. CDR3 size: 15 residues. The germline V and J ends were trimmed by 1 base and 6 bases, with 15 bases remaining between them. CDR3 coding DNA: TGTGCCAGCAGCTTAGGGCCACAGTTATTGGCTGAAGCTTTCTTT. Translated: CASSLGPQLLAEAFF.

This rearrangement joins TRBV9 to TRBJ1-5; no reliable D call. V lost 4 bases and J lost 3, with 14 bases in between. The CDR3 consists of 15 residues. In germline, CDR1 is SGDLS, CDR2 YYNGEE. The CDR3: CASSPGAESNQPQHF. CDR3 DNA: TGTGCCAGCAGCCCTGGCGCGGAGTCCAATCAGCCCCAGCATTTT.

In its sample, this clone was seen once. This chain links TRBV20-1 with TRBJ1-1; D is unresolved. Trimming shortened V by 2 bases and J by 11 bases, and 12 bases separated the two germline ends. The CDR3 contains 11 residues. Germline assignment: CDR1 DFQATT and CDR2 SNEGSKA (reference sequence). This CDR3 reads CSARYGIHAFF. For the CDR3, the DNA is TGCAGTGCTAGATACGGGATCCACGCTTTCTTT.

The V call is TRBV7-9, the J call TRBJ1-2; 7 bases fit TRBD1. Germline V gene data show CDR1 as SEHNR and CDR2 as FQNEAQ (reference sequence). The CDR3 spans 13 residues. The junction had 5 bases not matched to a gene; V was cut back by 4 bases and J by 6 bases. CDR3 bases: TGTGCCAGCAGCTGGAAGGGGGCGGATGGCTACACCTTC. Encoded protein: CASSWKGADGYTF.

The V gene is TRBV29-1, the J gene TRBJ1-2; D not resolved. Germline V gives CDR1 SQVTM, CDR2 ANQGSEA. This CDR3 has 11 residues. V lost 6 bases and J lost 5, with 10 bases in between. The CDR3 sequence: CSVDSRYGYTF. The CDR3 DNA reads as TGCAGCGTCGACTCTCGGTATGGCTACACCTTC.

This clone turned up a few times. The V call is TRBV5-4, the J call TRBJ2-7, with 7 bases fitting TRBD1. The J segment lost 2 bases and the V segment lost 4 bases, leaving 9 bases of the junction unmatched. The germline gives CDR1 SGHNT, CDR2 YYREEE (reference sequence). The CDR3 runs 15 residues. This CDR3 reads CASSPRTGLTYEQYF. CDR3 nucleotides: TGTGCCAGCAGCCCCCGGACAGGCCTAACCTACGAGCAGTACTTC.

This chain uses TRBV2 with TRBJ1-3; 12 bases line up with TRBD1. There are 21 residues in the CDR3. V lost 5 bases and J lost 4; bases outside the gene matches: 21. The V gene's germline CDR1 is SNHLY and CDR2 FYNNEI. The CDR3, as DNA: TGTGCCAGCAGTTGGCTCAGGGCCCCGGGACAGGGGGCTTCTTACGGAAACACCATATATTTT. Translated, it gives CASSWLRAPGQGASYGNTIYF. Full variable domain (missing parts from reference TRBV2 and TRBJ1-3): EPEVTQTPSHQVTQMGQEVILRCVPISNHLYFYWYRQILGQKVEFLVSFYNNEISEKSEIFDDQFSVERPDGSNFTLKIRSTKLEDSAMYFCASSWLRAPGQGASYGNTIYFGEGSWLTVV.

The V and J genes are TRBV5-8 and TRBJ2-7; a possible D gene is TRBD1 (5 bases). Germline V gives CDR1 SGHTS, CDR2 YDEGEE. V dropped 5 bases and J dropped 4 bases, with 10 bases sitting between them. The CDR3 has 12 residues. In nucleotides, the CDR3 is TGTGCCAGCAGTTGGGGCCGATACGAGCAGTACTTC. It specifies CASSWGRYEQYF.

This rearrangement joins TRBV11-2 to TRBJ2-7, with D uncertain. CDR3 length equals 12 residues. Per germline, CDR1 SGHAT and CDR2 FQNNGV. V was trimmed by 5 bases and J by 3 bases, leaving 8 bases between them. CDR3 in DNA: TGTGCCAGCAGCCCCCCAGACTACGAGCAGTACTTC. Translating gives CASSPPDYEQYF. Together with reference TRBV11-2 and TRBJ2-7, the CDR3 gives the full variable domain: EAGVAQSPRYKIIEKRQSVAFWCNPISGHATLYWYQQILGQGPKLLIQFQNNGVVDDSQLPKDRFSAERLKGVDSTLKIQPAKLEDSAVYLCASSPPDYEQYFGPGTRLTVT.

This clone was found once. J is TRBJ1-2 and V is TRBV19, with D maybe TRBD1 (6 bases). V lost 7 bases, J lost 4 bases, and 16 bases lay in between. Germline CDR1 reads LNHDA; CDR2 reads SQIVND (reference sequence). The CDR3 extends over 14 amino acids. The CDR3 DNA reads as TGTGCCAGTACTGATAGGGCACAGGGCTATGGCTACACCTTC. It is translated as CASTDRAQGYGYTF. The variable domain in full, completed from reference TRBV19 and TRBJ1-2, reads DGGITQSPKYLFRKEGQNVTLSCEQNLNHDAMYWYRQDPGQGLRLIYYSQIVNDFQKGDIAEGYSVSREKKESFPLTVTSAQKNPTAFYLCASTDRAQGYGYTFGSGTRLTVV.

In its sample, this clone is medium-sized. This chain uses TRBV4-2 with TRBJ2-7, with a weak D call TRBD1 (6 bases). Between the trimmed V and J ends, which lost 1 base and 1 base, there was a span of 8 bases. The CDR3 spans 14 residues. The V gene's germline CDR1 is LGHNA and CDR2 YNFKEQ. The CDR3 nucleotides are TGTGCCAGCAGCCAAGCTGGACAGTCCTACGAGCAGTACTTC. Translation: CASSQAGQSYEQYF.

This chain connects TRBV7-9 to TRBJ2-5; tentatively, D is TRBD2 (7 bases). V lost 1 base, J lost 2 bases, and 14 bases lay in between. CDR1 and CDR2 from the germline V gene are SEHNR and FQNEAQ (reference sequence). The CDR3 sequence is 16 residues long. CDR3 in amino acids: CASSLVGGAFQETQYF. CDR3 bases: TGTGCCAGCAGCTTAGTGGGGGGGGCCTTTCAAGAGACCCAGTACTTC.

Comment on this clone: The conserved closing phenylalanine or tryptophan is absent in this CDR3, likely reflecting a read error. The DNA is left out, because the CDR3 cannot be placed on it with certainty; the CDR3 is given as TCRdb lists it. This chain connects TRBV19 to TRBJ1-1. The V gene's germline CDR1 is LNHDA and CDR2 SQIVND (reference sequence). 11 amino acids form the CDR3, both terminal residues included. This CDR3 reads CASAGVGGLHV.

The V and J genes are TRBV2 and TRBJ1-6; 11 positions match TRBD1. Germline V CDR1 and CDR2: SNHLY, FYNNEI. Unmatched junction bases numbered 8, after V lost 8 bases and J lost 8 bases. The CDR3 length is 15 residues. CDR3 DNA: TGTGCCAGCGGCCGCGGACAGGGGGCATATTCACCCCTCCACTTT. Encoded protein: CASGRGQGAYSPLHF.